These 10 T cell receptor beta chains were all obtained from the same sample, sequenced in a study of cytomegalovirus exposure and HLA in healthy donors. Use of 60 Vbeta and 13 Jbeta primers characterized the PCR. Profiled with immunoSEQ multiplex PCR; TCRdb holds only in-frame clones, not every one. The sample holds fewer than 150,000 clones, 70% to 80% seen once. Material: PBMCs. These receptors were taken from a woman aged 50 to 65 in good health and CMV-seronegative.

The chain links TRBV6-5 to TRBJ1-1; tentatively, D is TRBD1 (5 bases). Trimming pared 7 bases from V and 4 bases from J, leaving 7 bases between. The germline CDR1 and CDR2 sequences are MNHEY and SVGAGI. The CDR3 length is 11 residues. The CDR3: CASTQGTEAFF. The CDR3 DNA reads as TGTGCCAGCACCCAGGGCACTGAAGCTTTCTTT.

In this sample, this clone turned up a few times. The chain uses TRBV6-5 and TRBJ2-7, with D tentatively TRBD1 (6 bases). The CDR3 length is 14 residues. Trimming took off 7 bases at V and 6 bases at J, with 19 bases between the two ends. Germline V gene sequence: CDR1 MNHEY, CDR2 SVGAGI. The CDR3, as DNA: TGTGCCAGCATCGGACAGCCGCCGAAGGTCGAGCAGTACTTC. Translating gives CASIGQPPKVEQYF.

The chain joins TRBV7-3 to TRBJ2-5; 8 nucleotides align to TRBD1. After removal of 5 bases from V and 2 bases from J, the junction contained 10 bases not matched to a gene. This CDR3 region has 16 residues. Per the germline V gene, CDR1 is SGHTA and CDR2 is FQGTGA. DNA of the CDR3: TGTGCCAGCAGCCCCGGGCGGACAGGGTTTCAAGAGACCCAGTACTTC. Protein sequence: CASSPGRTGFQETQYF.

As concerns this clone: One end of the junction is discordant with germline, which a read error may explain. The chain combines TRBV4-1 with TRBJ2-3; D is perhaps TRBD2 (6 bases). Germline V gives CDR1 MGHRA, CDR2 YSYEKL. The CDR3 loop spans 16 amino acids. In nucleotides, the CDR3 is TGCGTCAGCAGCCAAGGTTGGGCGGGGTTTACAGATACGCAGTATTTT. It is translated as CVSSQGWAGFTDTQYF.

The chain uses TRBV5-6 and TRBJ1-2, with 8 bases aligning to TRBD1. Germline lookup yields CDR1 SGHDT and CDR2 YYEEEE. CDR3 length: 16 residues. V lost 0 bases to trimming and J lost 5 bases; unmatched junction nucleotides: 9. CDR3 nucleotides: TGTGCCAGCAGCTTGGGCCAGGGGGCGAGGGGATATGGCTACACCTTC. Its protein product is CASSLGQGARGYGYTF.

This sequence joins TRBV6-5 and TRBJ2-3; possibly TRBD1 for D (6 bases). In germline, CDR1 is MNHEY, CDR2 SVGAGI. CDR3 length equals 13 residues. V was clipped by 5 bases and J by 6 bases, with 12 bases between them. As DNA, the CDR3 is TGTGCCAGCAGTAAAATGGGGGCCGATACGCAGTATTTT. Amino acids: CASSKMGADTQYF.

This clone appeared a few times. The V call is TRBV10-3, the J call TRBJ2-5, with TRBD2 matching 10 bases. CDR1 is ENHRY, CDR2 SYGVKD, per germline. Trimming cost V 0 bases and J 3 bases; bases outside gene matches: 4. The CDR3 covers 16 residues. DNA of the CDR3: TGTGCCATCAGTGAGTCGCTAGCGGGGGAGAAAGAGACCCAGTACTTC. It translates to CAISESLAGEKETQYF.

The chain has TRBV7-9 and TRBJ2-5, with 8 bases that match TRBD2. The CDR3 loop spans 15 amino acids. With V trimmed by 5 bases and J by 4 bases, 9 bases remained unmatched. Germline-derived CDR1 and CDR2 are SEHNR and FQNEAQ (reference sequence). The CDR3 DNA reads TGTGCCAGCAGCCCACCCCTCGGGGGGGTAGAGACCCAGTACTTC. This sequence encodes CASSPPLGGVETQYF.

The V call is TRBV6-5, the J call TRBJ2-3, with 10 positions matching TRBD1. V gave up 7 bases and J gave up 4 bases; unmatched junction bases: 2. Germline CDR1 MNHEY, CDR2 SVGAGI. CDR3 length: 13 residues. CDR3 sequence: CASTGQGADTQYF. The CDR3 DNA reads TGTGCCAGCACCGGACAGGGGGCAGATACGCAGTATTTT.

This clone was seen at least ten times. The chain recombines TRBV29-1 with TRBJ1-1, with 8 bases that match TRBD1. V trimming: 4 bases; J trimming: 5 bases; junction bases outside the gene matches: 6. CDR1 is SQVTM and CDR2 is ANQGSEA in the germline V gene. The CDR3 runs 13 residues. This chain's CDR3 is CSVVYRGRTEAFF. The CDR3 bases are TGCAGCGTTGTATACAGGGGGAGGACTGAAGCTTTCTTT.